This T cell receptor (beta chain) came from a study of blood T cell repertoires in COVID-19. Study as a whole: Specimens from acute and convalescent COVID-19 originated in the United States, Italy and Spain. From T cells, B-cell-depleted T cells, or PBMCs came the material, which was cDNA or gDNA.

In the original analysis: Amplifying reference gene primers gave estimates of nucleated cell counts. Some clones are missing from TCRdb's copy, which holds only in-frame ones; the method was immunoSEQ multiplex PCR. Clone size and V and J calls were adopted from that table, with D and trimming inferred from the DNA. The sample lists about 150,000 clones; about 85% were seen once. This CDR3 comprises 19 residues. Germline lookup yields CDR1 LGHNA and CDR2 YNFKEQ. Trimming took 0 bases from V and 1 from J; bases not matched to a gene: 9. Seattle patient enrollment occurred during active infection, with longitudinal follow-up thereafter.

The rearrangement joins TRBV4-2 to TRBJ2-4; 10 nucleotides agree with TRBD2. The receptor's source is a woman aged 60-75 years with COVID-19, enrolled during active disease. The specimen sequenced was peripheral blood. CDR3 nucleotides: TGTGCCAGCAGCCAAGAAGGGACTAGCGCCCACGGGGCCAAAAACATTCAGTACTTC. It is translated as CASSQEGTSAHGAKNIQYF.